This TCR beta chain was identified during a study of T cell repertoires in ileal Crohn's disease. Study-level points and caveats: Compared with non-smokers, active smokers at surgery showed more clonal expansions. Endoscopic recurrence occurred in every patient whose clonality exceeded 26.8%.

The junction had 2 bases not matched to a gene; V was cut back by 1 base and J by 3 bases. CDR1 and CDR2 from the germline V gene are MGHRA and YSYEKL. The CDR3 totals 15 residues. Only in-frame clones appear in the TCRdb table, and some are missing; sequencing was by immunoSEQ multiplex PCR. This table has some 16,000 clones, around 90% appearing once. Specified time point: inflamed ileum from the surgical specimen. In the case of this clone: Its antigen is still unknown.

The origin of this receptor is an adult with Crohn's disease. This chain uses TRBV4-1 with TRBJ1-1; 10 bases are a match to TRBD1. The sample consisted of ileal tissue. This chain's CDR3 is CASSQAGQGYTEAFF. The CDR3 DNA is TGCGCCAGCAGCCAAGCGGGACAGGGGTACACTGAAGCTTTCTTT.